This section outlines one T cell receptor beta chain sequence together with its context. What it recognizes is unknown. The data derive from a study of T-cell reconstitution after alpha-beta-depleted transplantation in children. Trimming took 1 base from V and 1 from J; bases not matched to a gene: 7. Germline CDR1 and CDR2: DFQATT and SNEGSKA (reference sequence). CDR3 size: 16 residues. General study points: Alpha-beta T cells about two months after transplant reportedly derived from several hundred expanded graft clones. Some patients showed high day-60 TCRbeta diversity, which derived from surviving recipient T cells and thymic progenitors. Newly produced T cells mostly accounted for T-cell counts and diversity one year post-transplant.

Preparation of the TCRbeta library was carried out with unique molecular identifiers. TCRdb processed the PCR reads anew with MiXCR; each CDR3 protein has one entry. The sample carries hundreds of thousands of distinct CDR3 sequences, approximately 22% recorded once. This sample comprised PBMCs, mostly from graft donor cells, obtained 360 days after TCRalphabeta/CD19-depleted stem cell transplant. The gene calls are TRBV20-1 and TRBJ2-3, with TRBD2 matching over 8 bases. This sequence was found in a boy younger than two who had a stem cell transplant for acute myeloid leukemia, so the T cells may come from the graft donor. The CDR3 here is CSARVPPTSGTDTQYF. The CDR3 nucleotides read TGCAGTGCTAGAGTCCCCCCGACTAGCGGCACAGATACGCAGTATTTT.